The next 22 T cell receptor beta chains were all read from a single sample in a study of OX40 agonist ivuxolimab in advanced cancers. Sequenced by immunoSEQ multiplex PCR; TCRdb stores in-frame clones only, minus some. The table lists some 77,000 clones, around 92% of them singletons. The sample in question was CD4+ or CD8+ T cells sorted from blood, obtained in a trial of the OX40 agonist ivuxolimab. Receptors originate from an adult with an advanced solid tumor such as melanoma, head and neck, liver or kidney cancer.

The CDR3, as DNA: TGTGCCAGCAGTGAAGAAGTTGGGTGGACAGGGGATAATCAGCCCCAGCATTTT. Residues: CASSEEVGWTGDNQPQHF. This chain connects TRBV6-1 to TRBJ1-5; 9 bases agree with TRBD1. Germline CDR1 and CDR2: MNHNS and SASEGT. This CDR3 comprises 18 residues. V was clipped by 1 base and J by 4 bases; unmatched bases: 11.

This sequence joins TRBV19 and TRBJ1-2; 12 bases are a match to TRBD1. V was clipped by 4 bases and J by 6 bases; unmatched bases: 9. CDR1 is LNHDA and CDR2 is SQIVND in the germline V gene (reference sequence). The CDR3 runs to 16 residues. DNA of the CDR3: TGTGCCAGTAGTACAATTACCGGGACAGGGGGCGATGGCTACACCTTC. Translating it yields CASSTITGTGGDGYTF.

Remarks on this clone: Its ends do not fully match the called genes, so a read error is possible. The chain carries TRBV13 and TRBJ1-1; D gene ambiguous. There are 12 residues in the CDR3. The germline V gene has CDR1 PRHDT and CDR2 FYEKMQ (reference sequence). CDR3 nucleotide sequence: TGTGCCAGCAGCTTAGAAGTGTCGGGTCCGAGGTTT. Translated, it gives CASSLEVSGPRF.

CDR3 coding DNA: TGTGCCAGCAGTGGGACAGGGGAGAGCACTGAAGCTTTCTTT. Encoded protein: CASSGTGESTEAFF. The V and J genes are TRBV7-9 and TRBJ1-1, with 10 nucleotides matching TRBD1. Trimming at V came to 6 bases and at J to 4 bases, leaving 5 bases not matched to a gene. This CDR3 contains 14 residues. Germline V gene data show CDR1 as SEHNR and CDR2 as FQNEAQ (reference sequence).

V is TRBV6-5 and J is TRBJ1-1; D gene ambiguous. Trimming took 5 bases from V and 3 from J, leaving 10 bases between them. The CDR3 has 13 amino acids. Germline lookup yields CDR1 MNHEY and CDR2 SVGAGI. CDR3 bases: TGTGCCAGCAGTCCTGGGCCGTACACTGAAGCTTTCTTT. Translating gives CASSPGPYTEAFF.

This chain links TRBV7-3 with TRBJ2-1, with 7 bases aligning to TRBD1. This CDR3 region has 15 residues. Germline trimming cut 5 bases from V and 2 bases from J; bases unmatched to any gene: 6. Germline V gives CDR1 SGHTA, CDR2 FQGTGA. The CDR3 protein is CASSQQTGTYNEQFF. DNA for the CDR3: TGTGCCAGCAGCCAACAGACAGGGACCTACAATGAGCAGTTCTTC.

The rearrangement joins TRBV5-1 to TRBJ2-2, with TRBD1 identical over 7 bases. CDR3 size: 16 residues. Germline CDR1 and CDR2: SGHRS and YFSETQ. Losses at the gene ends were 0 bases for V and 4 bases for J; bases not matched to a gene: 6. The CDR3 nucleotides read TGCGCCAGCAGCTTGGGGGACAGAGGAATCACCGGGGAGCTGTTTTTT. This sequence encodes CASSLGDRGITGELFF. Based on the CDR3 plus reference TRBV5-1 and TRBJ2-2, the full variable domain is KAGVTQTPRYLIKTRGQQVTLSCSPISGHRSVSWYQQTPGQGLQFLFEYFSETQRNKGNFPGRFSGRQFSNSRSEMNVSTLELGDSALYLCASSLGDRGITGELFFGEGSRLTVL.

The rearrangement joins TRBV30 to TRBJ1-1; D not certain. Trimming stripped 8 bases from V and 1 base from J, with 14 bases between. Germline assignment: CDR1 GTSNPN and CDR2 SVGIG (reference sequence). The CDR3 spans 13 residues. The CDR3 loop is CAGTRTPNTEAFF. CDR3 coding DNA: TGTGCCGGAACCCGTACTCCGAACACTGAAGCTTTCTTT.

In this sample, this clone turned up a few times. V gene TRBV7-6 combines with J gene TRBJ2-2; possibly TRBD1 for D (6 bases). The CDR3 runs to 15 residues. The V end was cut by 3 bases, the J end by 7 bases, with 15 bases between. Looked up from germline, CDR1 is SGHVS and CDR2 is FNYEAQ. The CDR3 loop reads CASSFYGSRGGELFF. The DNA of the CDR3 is TGTGCCAGCAGCTTTTACGGCTCCAGGGGCGGGGAGCTGTTTTTT.

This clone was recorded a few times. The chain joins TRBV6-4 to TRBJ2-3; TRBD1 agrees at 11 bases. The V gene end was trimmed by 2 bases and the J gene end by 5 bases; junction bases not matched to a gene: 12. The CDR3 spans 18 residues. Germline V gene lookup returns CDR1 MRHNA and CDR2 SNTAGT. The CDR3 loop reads CASSDPASGTGGVDTQYF. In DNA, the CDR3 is TGTGCCAGCAGTGACCCAGCCTCCGGGACAGGGGGTGTAGATACGCAGTATTTT.

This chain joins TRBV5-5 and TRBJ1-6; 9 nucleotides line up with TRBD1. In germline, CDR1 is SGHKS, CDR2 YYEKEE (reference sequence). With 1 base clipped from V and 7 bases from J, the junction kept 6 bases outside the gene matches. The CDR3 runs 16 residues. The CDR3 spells CASSLIGTGRNSPLHF. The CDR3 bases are TGTGCCAGCAGCTTGATAGGGACAGGGAGGAATTCACCCCTCCACTTT. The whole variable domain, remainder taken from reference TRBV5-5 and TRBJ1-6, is DAGVTQSPTHLIKTRGQQVTLRCSPISGHKSVSWYQQVLGQGPQFIFQYYEKEERGRGNFPDRFSARQFPNYSSELNVNALLLGDSALYLCASSLIGTGRNSPLHFGNGTRLTVT.

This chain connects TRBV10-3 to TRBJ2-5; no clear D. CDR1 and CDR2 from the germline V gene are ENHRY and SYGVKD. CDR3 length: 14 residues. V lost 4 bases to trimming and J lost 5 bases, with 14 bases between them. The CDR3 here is CAISGVGVRETQYF. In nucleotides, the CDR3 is TGTGCCATCAGTGGAGTTGGGGTCCGGGAGACCCAGTACTTC.

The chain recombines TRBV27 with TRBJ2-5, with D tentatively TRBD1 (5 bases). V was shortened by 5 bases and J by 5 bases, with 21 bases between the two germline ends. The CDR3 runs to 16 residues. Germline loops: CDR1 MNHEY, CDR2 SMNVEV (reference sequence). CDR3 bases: TGTGCCAGCAGTGCCTCTTGGGGCAACTTTATGGAGACCCAGTACTTC. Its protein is CASSASWGNFMETQYF.

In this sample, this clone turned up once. DNA for the CDR3: TGTGCCAGCAGTTCTATCCCTTCCCTTAGCGGGGGGCCTTACAATGAGCAGTTCTTC. The encoded protein is CASSSIPSLSGGPYNEQFF. The rearrangement uses TRBV28 and TRBJ2-1, with TRBD2 identical over 10 bases. The CDR3 has 19 amino acids. From germline, CDR1 is MDHEN and CDR2 SYDVKM. Trimming cost V 4 bases and J 4 bases; bases outside gene matches: 16.

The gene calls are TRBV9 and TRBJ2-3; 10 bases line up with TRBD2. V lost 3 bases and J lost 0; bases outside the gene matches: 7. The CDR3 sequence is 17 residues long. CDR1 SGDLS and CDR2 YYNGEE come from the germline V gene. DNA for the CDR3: TGTGCCAGCAGCGGTAGCGGGGGGTCAACTAGCACAGATACGCAGTATTTT. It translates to CASSGSGGSTSTDTQYF.

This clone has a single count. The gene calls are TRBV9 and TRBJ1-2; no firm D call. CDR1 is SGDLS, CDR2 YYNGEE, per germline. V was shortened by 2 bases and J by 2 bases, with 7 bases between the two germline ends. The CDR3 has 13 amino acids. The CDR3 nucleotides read TGTGCCAGCAGCGTGAGGCAGAACTATGGCTACACCTTC. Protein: CASSVRQNYGYTF.

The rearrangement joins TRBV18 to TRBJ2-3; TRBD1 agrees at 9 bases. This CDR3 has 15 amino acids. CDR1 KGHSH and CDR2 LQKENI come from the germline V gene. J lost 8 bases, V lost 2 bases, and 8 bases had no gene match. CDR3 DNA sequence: TGTGCCAGCTCACCAATGGACAGGGGTGTTGGTACGCAGTATTTT. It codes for CASSPMDRGVGTQYF.

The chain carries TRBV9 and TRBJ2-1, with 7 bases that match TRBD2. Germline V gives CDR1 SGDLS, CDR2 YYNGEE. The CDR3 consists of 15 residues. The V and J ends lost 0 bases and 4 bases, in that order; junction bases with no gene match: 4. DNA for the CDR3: TGTGCCAGCAGCGTAGGGACCGGGGGGTACAATGAGCAGTTCTTC. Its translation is CASSVGTGGYNEQFF.

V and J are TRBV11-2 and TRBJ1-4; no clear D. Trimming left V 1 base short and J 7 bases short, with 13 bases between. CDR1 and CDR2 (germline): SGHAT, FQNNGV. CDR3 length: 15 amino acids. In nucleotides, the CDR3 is TGTGCCAGCAGCTTAGTCGGACCTAGCGGTGAAAAACTGTTTTTT. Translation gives CASSLVGPSGEKLFF.

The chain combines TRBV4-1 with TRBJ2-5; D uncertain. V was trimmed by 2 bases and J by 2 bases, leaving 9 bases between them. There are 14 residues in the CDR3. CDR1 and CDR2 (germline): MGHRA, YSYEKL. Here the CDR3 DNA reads TGCGCCAGCAGCCAACTGGCCGCACAAGAGACCCAGTACTTC. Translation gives CASSQLAAQETQYF.

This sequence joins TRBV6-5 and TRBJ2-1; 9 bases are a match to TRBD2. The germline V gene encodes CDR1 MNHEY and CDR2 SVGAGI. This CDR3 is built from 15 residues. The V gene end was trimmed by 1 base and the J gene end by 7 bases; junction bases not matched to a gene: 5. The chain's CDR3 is CASSYLAGVGNEQFF. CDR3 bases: TGTGCCAGCAGTTACTTAGCGGGGGTGGGGAATGAGCAGTTCTTC.

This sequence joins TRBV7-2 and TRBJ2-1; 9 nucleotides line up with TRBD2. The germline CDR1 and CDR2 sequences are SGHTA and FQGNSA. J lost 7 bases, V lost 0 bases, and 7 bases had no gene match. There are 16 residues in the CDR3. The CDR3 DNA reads TGTGCCAGCAGCTTAGCGCGGGTAGCGGGGGATAATGAGCAGTTCTTC. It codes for CASSLARVAGDNEQFF.